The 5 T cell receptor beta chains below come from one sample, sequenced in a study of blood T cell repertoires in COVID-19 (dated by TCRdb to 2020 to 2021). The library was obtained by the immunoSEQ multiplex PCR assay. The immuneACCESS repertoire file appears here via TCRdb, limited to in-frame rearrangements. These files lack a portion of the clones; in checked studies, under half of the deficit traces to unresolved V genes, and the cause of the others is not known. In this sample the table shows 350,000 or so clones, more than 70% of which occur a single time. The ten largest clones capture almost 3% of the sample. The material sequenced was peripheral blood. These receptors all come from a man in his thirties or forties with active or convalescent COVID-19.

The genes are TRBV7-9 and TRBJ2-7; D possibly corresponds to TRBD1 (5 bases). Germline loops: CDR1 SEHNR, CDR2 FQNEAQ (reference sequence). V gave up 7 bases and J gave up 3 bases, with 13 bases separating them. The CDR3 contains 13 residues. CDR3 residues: CASTETVGYEQYF. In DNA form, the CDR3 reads TGTGCCAGCACCGAGACAGTGGGCTACGAGCAGTACTTC.

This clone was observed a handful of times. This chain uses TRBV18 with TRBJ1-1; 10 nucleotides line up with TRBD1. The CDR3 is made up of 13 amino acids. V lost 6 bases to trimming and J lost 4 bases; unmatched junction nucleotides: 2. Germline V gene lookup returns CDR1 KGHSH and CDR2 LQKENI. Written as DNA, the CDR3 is TGTGCCAGCTCCGGACAGGGGGGCACTGAAGCTTTCTTT. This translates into CASSGQGGTEAFF.

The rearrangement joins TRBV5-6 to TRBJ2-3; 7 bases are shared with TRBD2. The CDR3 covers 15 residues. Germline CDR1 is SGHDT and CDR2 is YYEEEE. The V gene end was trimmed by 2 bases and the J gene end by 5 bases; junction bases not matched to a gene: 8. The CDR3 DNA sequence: TGTGCCAGCAGCTTCCCTCCGGCTAGCGGAGATACGCAGTATTTT. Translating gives CASSFPPASGDTQYF.

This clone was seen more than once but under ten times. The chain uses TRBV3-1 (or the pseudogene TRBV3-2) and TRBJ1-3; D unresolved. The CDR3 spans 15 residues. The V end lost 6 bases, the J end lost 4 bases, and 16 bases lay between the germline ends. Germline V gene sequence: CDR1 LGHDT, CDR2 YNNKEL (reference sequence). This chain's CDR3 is CASSPTNREGNTIYF. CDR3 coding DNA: TGTGCCAGCAGTCCCACGAACCGGGAAGGAAACACCATATATTTT.

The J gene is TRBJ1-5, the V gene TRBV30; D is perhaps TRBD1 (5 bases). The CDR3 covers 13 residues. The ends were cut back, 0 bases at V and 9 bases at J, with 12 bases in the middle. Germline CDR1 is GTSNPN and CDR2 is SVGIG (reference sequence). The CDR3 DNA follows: TGTGCCTGGAGTGTAGCAGGGTCGAGGCCCCAGCATTTT. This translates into CAWSVAGSRPQHF.